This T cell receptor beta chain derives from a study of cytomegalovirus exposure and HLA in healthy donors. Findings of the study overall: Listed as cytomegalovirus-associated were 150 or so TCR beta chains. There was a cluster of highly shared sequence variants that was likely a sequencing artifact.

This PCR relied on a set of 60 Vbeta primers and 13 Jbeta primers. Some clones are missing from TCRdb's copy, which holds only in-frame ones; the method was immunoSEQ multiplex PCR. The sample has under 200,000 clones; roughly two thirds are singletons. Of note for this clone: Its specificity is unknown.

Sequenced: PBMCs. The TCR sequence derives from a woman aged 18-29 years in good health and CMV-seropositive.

Here the CDR3 reads CASSEVTGGSYGYTF. The DNA for the CDR3 is TGTGCCAGCAGTGAAGTGACAGGGGGTAGCTATGGCTACACCTTC. The chain employs TRBV2 and TRBJ1-2; 9 bases align to TRBD1. CDR1 and CDR2 from the germline V gene are SNHLY and FYNNEI. J gave up 4 bases and V 1 base, and 4 bases lay outside the gene matches. The length of the CDR3 is 15 residues.